This T cell receptor (beta chain) was captured by sequencing in a study of cytomegalovirus exposure and HLA in healthy donors. This CDR3 region has 15 residues. Per germline, CDR1 LNHDA and CDR2 SQIVND (reference sequence). Trimming cost V 9 bases and J 2 bases; bases outside gene matches: 7. Primers for the PCR totalled 60 Vbeta and 13 Jbeta. Here immunoSEQ multiplex PCR was the method, and the copy in TCRdb shows in-frame clones only, minus some. The table shows 150,000 or so clones, with around three quarters occurring only once. The material sequenced was PBMCs. The TCR sequence derives from a woman between 40 and 50 years old in good health and CMV-seronegative. The V and J genes are TRBV19 and TRBJ2-1; TRBD1 aligns across 10 bases. The CDR3 sequence is CASLTGTGAYNEQFF. The CDR3 bases are TGTGCCAGCCTAACCGGGACAGGGGCCTACAATGAGCAGTTCTTC.